This passage covers 27 T cell receptor beta chains from one sample sequenced in a study of beta chain features in type 1 diabetes. Of the isolated RNA, all was reverse transcribed, and so the sequenced material was expressed TCRB transcripts. Profiling relied on immunoSEQ multiplex PCR, and the TCRdb table lists in-frame clones only, not all of them. The sample has approximately 300,000 clones; roughly 11% are singletons. Sequenced: naive CD4+ T cells from blood. The source of these receptors is a woman between 25 and 40 years old in good health.

This clone was counted between two and nine times. The chain couples TRBV5-6 to TRBJ2-7; tentatively, D is TRBD1 (5 bases). V was trimmed by 4 bases and J by 3 bases, leaving 14 bases between them. The CDR3 is 14 amino acids. Germline V CDR1 and CDR2: SGHDT, YYEEEE. The CDR3 here is CASSVFWQGYEQYF. The DNA of the CDR3 is TGTGCCAGCAGCGTGTTCTGGCAGGGCTACGAGCAGTACTTC.

The V and J genes are TRBV5-8 and TRBJ2-1; 8 bases are shared with TRBD2. The V gene end was trimmed by 0 bases and the J gene end by 0 bases; junction bases not matched to a gene: 8. The CDR3 contains 18 residues. The germline CDR1 and CDR2 sequences are SGHTS and YDEGEE. CDR3 bases: TGTGCCAGCAGCTTGGAAGCGGGAGTGTCTAGCTCCTACAATGAGCAGTTCTTC. It is translated as CASSLEAGVSSSYNEQFF.

The CDR3 region is CASSGGYRGRRRETQYF. For the CDR3, the DNA is TGTGCCAGCAGCGGAGGGTACAGGGGGCGTCGGAGGGAGACCCAGTACTTC. The J gene is TRBJ2-5, the V gene TRBV13; 9 nucleotides agree with TRBD1. Germline V gives CDR1 PRHDT, CDR2 FYEKMQ (reference sequence). The V segment lost 5 bases and the J segment 5 bases; nucleotides outside the gene matches: 15. CDR3 length equals 17 residues.

This clone was seen a handful of times. V usage is TRBV18 and J usage is TRBJ2-7; 11 bases match TRBD1. With V trimmed by 5 bases and J by 3 bases, 3 bases remained unmatched. Germline CDR1 reads KGHSH; CDR2 reads LQKENI. This CDR3 has 14 amino acids. CDR3: CASSMGQGVYEQYF. The DNA for the CDR3 is TGTGCCAGCTCAATGGGACAGGGGGTCTACGAGCAGTACTTC.

This clone was recorded a few times. The chain employs TRBV19 and TRBJ1-5, with a tentative D call TRBD1 (6 bases). The CDR3 contains 12 residues. Germline values: CDR1 LNHDA, CDR2 SQIVND (reference sequence). With 6 bases removed from V and 7 bases from J, the gap between germline ends came to 10 bases. CDR3 nucleotides: TGTGCCAGTAGGCTACAGGGACAGCCCCAGCATTTT. Amino acid sequence: CASRLQGQPQHF.

This clone occurred a few times. The chain carries TRBV7-8 and TRBJ1-2; D not certain. The length of the CDR3 is 14 residues. The germline gives CDR1 SGHVS, CDR2 FQNEAQ. V was cut by 2 bases and J by 4 bases, with 11 bases left in between. Here the CDR3 reads CASSLSEDLYGYTF. The CDR3 nucleotides are TGTGCCAGCAGCTTATCCGAGGATCTCTATGGCTACACCTTC.

This clone occurred a few times. Here the CDR3 DNA reads TGTGCCAGCCAGCAAGGACTAGCCGGTGGTGAGCAGTTCTTC. It yields the protein CASQQGLAGGEQFF. J is TRBJ2-1 and V is TRBV9; 8 nucleotides line up with TRBD2. Trimming took 7 bases from V and 9 from J; bases not matched to a gene: 12. The CDR3 runs to 14 residues. The germline CDR1 and CDR2 sequences are SGDLS and YYNGEE.

This clone was observed a few times. This chain uses TRBV7-6 with TRBJ2-6, with D tentatively TRBD2 (5 bases). There are 20 residues in the CDR3. In germline, CDR1 is SGHVS, CDR2 FNYEAQ. V lost 1 base and J 0 bases, leaving 19 bases between the germline ends. CDR3 residues: CASSLVTPGLSFSGANVLTF. CDR3 DNA sequence: TGTGCCAGCAGCTTAGTTACCCCCGGACTCAGCTTCTCTGGGGCCAACGTCCTGACTTTC.

This clone turned up a few times. The J gene is TRBJ1-2, the V gene TRBV28, with 10 positions matching TRBD1. This CDR3 has 14 residues. After removal of 6 bases from V and 8 bases from J, the junction contained 9 bases not matched to a gene. CDR1 MDHEN and CDR2 SYDVKM come from the germline V gene. The CDR3 region has the DNA TGTGCCAGCAGGGCGGGACAGGGGACTCGGGGCTACACCTTC. It yields the protein CASRAGQGTRGYTF.

This clone was counted a few times. The V and J genes are TRBV6-6 and TRBJ2-3; D may be TRBD1 (6 bases). Germline V lookup: CDR1 MNHNY, CDR2 SVGAGI (reference sequence). V was clipped by 2 bases and J by 10 bases, with 13 bases between them. There are 13 residues in the CDR3. CDR3 nucleotide sequence: TGTGCCAGCAGTTACAGGAACAGGGATCCGCAGTATTTT. Protein product: CASSYRNRDPQYF.

This clone was seen more than once but under ten times. Written as DNA, the CDR3 is TGTGCCAGCATCGTGCCAGGGGTGGGCACAGATACGCAGTATTTT. Its translation: CASIVPGVGTDTQYF. The J gene is TRBJ2-3, the V gene TRBV21-1; the table's D gene call, TRBD1, was not cross checked with the DNA. TRBV21-1 is a pseudogene. The CDR3 has 15 residues.

V is TRBV2 and J is TRBJ2-7, with 8 bases matching TRBD1. CDR1 is SNHLY and CDR2 is FYNNEI in the germline V gene. This CDR3 contains 14 residues. V was pared by 4 bases and J by 5 bases, with 7 bases of the junction left unmatched. The CDR3 protein is CASSVRGRINEQYF. The CDR3 nucleotides read TGTGCCAGCAGTGTCAGGGGGCGCATAAACGAGCAGTACTTC.

This clone has only a few counts. The chain combines TRBV27 with TRBJ2-1; 13 bases line up with TRBD2. CDR3 length: 16 amino acids. V shed 5 bases, J shed 6 bases, and the junction held 7 bases outside the gene matches. CDR1 and CDR2 from the germline V gene are MNHEY and SMNVEV (reference sequence). For the CDR3, the DNA is TGTGCCAGCAGTCCTCTCAGGACTAGCGGGAGCAATGAGCAGTTCTTC. Translating gives CASSPLRTSGSNEQFF.

This clone was observed a handful of times. V and J are TRBV5-1 and TRBJ1-1, with D perhaps matching TRBD1 (6 bases). V dropped 0 bases and J dropped 0 bases, with 12 bases sitting between them. Germline V gene data show CDR1 as SGHRS and CDR2 as YFSETQ. This CDR3 has 16 residues. CDR3 DNA sequence: TGCGCCAGCAGCTTGGGGACAGATTTCATGAACACTGAAGCTTTCTTT. Protein sequence: CASSLGTDFMNTEAFF.

This clone was detected only a few times. The rearrangement joins TRBV28 to TRBJ2-7; 9 nucleotides agree with TRBD2. The V gene's germline CDR1 is MDHEN and CDR2 SYDVKM. V was clipped by 8 bases and J by 6 bases; unmatched bases: 5. The CDR3 has 12 amino acids. The CDR3 DNA reads as TGTGCCAGCGGACTAGCGCTAAGCGAGCAGTACTTC. Amino acids: CASGLALSEQYF.

Only a few counts were recorded for this clone. The chain couples TRBV11-1 to TRBJ2-1; 7 nucleotides agree with TRBD2. This CDR3 has 15 amino acids. The germline V gene encodes CDR1 SGHAT and CDR2 FQDESV (reference sequence). V shed 5 bases, J shed 3 bases, and the junction held 7 bases outside the gene matches. CDR3 loop: CASSPREGLYNEQFF. For the CDR3, the DNA is TGTGCCAGCAGCCCTAGGGAGGGACTCTACAATGAGCAGTTCTTC.

The chain uses TRBV7-6 and TRBJ2-1; D is unclear. With 5 bases removed from V and 2 bases from J, the gap between germline ends came to 13 bases. From germline, CDR1 is SGHVS and CDR2 FNYEAQ. CDR3 length equals 15 residues. CDR3 amino acids: CASSQLANAYNEQFF. The CDR3 DNA reads TGTGCCAGCAGCCAGTTAGCAAACGCCTACAATGAGCAGTTCTTC.

This clone has just a few counts. The chain carries TRBV4-1 and TRBJ2-5; D is possibly TRBD1 (6 bases). V was cut by 1 base and J by 4 bases, with 7 bases left in between. Germline values: CDR1 MGHRA, CDR2 YSYEKL. The CDR3 extends over 13 amino acids. The CDR3 is CASSQGRGETQYF. The CDR3 bases are TGCGCCAGCAGCCAAGGCAGGGGAGAGACCCAGTACTTC.

The rearrangement joins TRBV2 to TRBJ2-3; 12 bases line up with TRBD1. Germline CDR1 SNHLY, CDR2 FYNNEI. The CDR3 loop spans 14 amino acids. Trimming at V came to 7 bases and at J to 3 bases, leaving 2 bases not matched to a gene. The chain's CDR3 is CASKGQGATDTQYF. CDR3 sequence (DNA): TGTGCCAGCAAGGGACAGGGGGCAACAGATACGCAGTATTTT.

The V gene is TRBV27, the J gene TRBJ2-1; TRBD2 matches at 16 bases. The ends lost 5 bases at V and 2 bases at J; junction bases unmatched: 3. Per the germline V gene, CDR1 is MNHEY and CDR2 is SMNVEV (reference sequence). CDR3 size: 17 residues. In DNA, the CDR3 is TGTGCCAGCAGTCCCGGGACTAGCGGGAGGGCCTACAATGAGCAGTTCTTC. It yields the protein CASSPGTSGRAYNEQFF.

Details on this clone: The sample holds other DNA sequences that translate to the same CDR3. In nucleotides, the CDR3 is TGCGCCAGCAGCTTGGTCGCCGGGAACACTGAAGCTTTCTTT. Translation: CASSLVAGNTEAFF. The rearrangement joins TRBV5-1 to TRBJ1-1; D is undetermined. There are 14 residues in the CDR3. The germline V and J ends were trimmed by 0 bases and 1 base, with 7 bases remaining between them. Germline assignment: CDR1 SGHRS and CDR2 YFSETQ.

The chain links TRBV7-2 to TRBJ1-4, with 9 bases lining up with TRBD1. The germline V gene encodes CDR1 SGHTA and CDR2 FQGNSA. CDR3 length: 14 residues. V lost 4 bases to trimming and J lost 6 bases; unmatched junction nucleotides: 3. CDR3 in amino acids: CASSSGTGYEKLFF. Here the CDR3 DNA reads TGTGCCAGCAGCTCCGGGACAGGGTATGAAAAACTGTTTTTT.

This clone has more than one count but fewer than ten. CDR3 nucleotide sequence: TGTGCCAGCAGCGTAGTGGTCAGTAAGAACACCGGGGAGCTGTTTTTT. It yields the protein CASSVVVSKNTGELFF. J is TRBJ2-2 and V is TRBV9, with D unresolved. The CDR3 is 16 amino acids. Germline V lookup: CDR1 SGDLS, CDR2 YYNGEE. V was trimmed by 0 bases and J by 1 base, leaving 10 bases between them.

The chain links TRBV19 to TRBJ2-1; maybe TRBD1 (6 bases). The CDR3 has 14 residues. The germline V and J ends were trimmed by 9 bases and 5 bases, with 17 bases remaining between them. Germline CDR1 is LNHDA and CDR2 is SQIVND (reference sequence). In nucleotides, the CDR3 is TGTGCCAGCCAGGGGCAGGGGCAGAACAATGAGCAGTTCTTC. This translates into CASQGQGQNNEQFF.

The V gene is TRBV7-2, the J gene TRBJ2-5, with D unresolved. The germline V gene has CDR1 SGHTA and CDR2 FQGNSA. The CDR3 consists of 12 residues. V lost 5 bases to trimming and J lost 5 bases, with 9 bases between them. The CDR3 nucleotides read TGTGCCAGCAGCCCACATCAGGAGACCCAGTACTTC. The encoded protein is CASSPHQETQYF.

The chain recombines TRBV29-1 with TRBJ2-2; 14 positions match TRBD2. The CDR3 is 14 amino acids. In germline, CDR1 is SQVTM, CDR2 ANQGSEA. V dropped 6 bases and J dropped 6; count of bases not matched to a gene: 3. In DNA, the CDR3 is TGCAGCGTAAGACTAGCGGGAGGGCCCGGGGAGCTGTTTTTT. Protein product: CSVRLAGGPGELFF.

CDR3 sequence reads: CASSEALAGVDDEQFF. DNA of the CDR3: TGTGCCAGCAGTGAAGCGCTGGCGGGAGTGGACGATGAGCAGTTCTTC. The chain employs TRBV6-1 and TRBJ2-1, with 7 bases aligning to TRBD2. CDR3 length: 16 residues. Germline trimming cut 0 bases from V and 8 bases from J; bases unmatched to any gene: 10. Germline V lookup: CDR1 MNHNS, CDR2 SASEGT.